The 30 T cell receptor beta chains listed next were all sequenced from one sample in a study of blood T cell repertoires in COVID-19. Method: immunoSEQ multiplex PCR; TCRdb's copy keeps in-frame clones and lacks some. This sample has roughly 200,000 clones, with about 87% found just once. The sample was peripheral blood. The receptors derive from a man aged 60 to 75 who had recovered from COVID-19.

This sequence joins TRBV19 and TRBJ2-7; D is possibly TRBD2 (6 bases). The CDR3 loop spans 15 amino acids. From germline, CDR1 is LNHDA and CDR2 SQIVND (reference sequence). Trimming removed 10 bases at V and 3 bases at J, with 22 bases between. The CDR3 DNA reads TGTGCCACCCGAGGGGTGGGAGGCGGATTCTACGAGCAGTACTTC. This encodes CATRGVGGGFYEQYF. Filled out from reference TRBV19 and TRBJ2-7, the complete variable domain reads DGGITQSPKYLFRKEGQNVTLSCEQNLNHDAMYWYRQDPGQGLRLIYYSQIVNDFQKGDIAEGYSVSREKKESFPLTVTSAQKNPTAFYLCATRGVGGGFYEQYFGPGTRLTVT.

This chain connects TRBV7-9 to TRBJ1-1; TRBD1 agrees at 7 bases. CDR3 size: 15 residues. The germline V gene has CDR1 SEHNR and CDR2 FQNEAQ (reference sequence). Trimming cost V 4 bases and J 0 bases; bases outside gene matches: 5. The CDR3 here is CASSSKTGLNTEAFF. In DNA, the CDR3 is TGTGCCAGCAGCTCCAAGACAGGGCTGAACACTGAAGCTTTCTTT.

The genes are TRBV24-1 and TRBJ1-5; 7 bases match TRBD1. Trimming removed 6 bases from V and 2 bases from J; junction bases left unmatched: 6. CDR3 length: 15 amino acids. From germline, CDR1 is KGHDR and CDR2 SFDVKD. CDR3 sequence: CATSITGAGNQPQHF. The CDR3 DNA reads TGTGCCACCAGTATAACAGGGGCTGGCAATCAGCCCCAGCATTTT.

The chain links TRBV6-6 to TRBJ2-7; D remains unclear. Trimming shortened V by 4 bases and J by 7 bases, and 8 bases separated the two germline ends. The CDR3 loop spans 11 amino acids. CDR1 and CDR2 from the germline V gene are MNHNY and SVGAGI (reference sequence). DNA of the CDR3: TGTGCCAGCAGTTCCCACGGTGAGCAGTACTTC. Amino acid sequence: CASSSHGEQYF.

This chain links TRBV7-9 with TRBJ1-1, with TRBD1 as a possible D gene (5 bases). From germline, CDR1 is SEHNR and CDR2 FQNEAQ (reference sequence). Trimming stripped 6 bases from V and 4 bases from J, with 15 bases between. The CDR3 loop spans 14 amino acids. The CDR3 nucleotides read TGTGCCAGCAGGCTCCACGGGGGGAGCACTGAAGCTTTCTTT. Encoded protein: CASRLHGGSTEAFF.

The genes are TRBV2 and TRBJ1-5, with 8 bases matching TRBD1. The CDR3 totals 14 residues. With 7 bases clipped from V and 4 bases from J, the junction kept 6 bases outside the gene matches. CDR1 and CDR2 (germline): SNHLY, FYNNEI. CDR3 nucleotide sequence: TGTGCCAGCAACTTCGACAGGGGTAATCAGCCCCAGCATTTT. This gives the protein CASNFDRGNQPQHF.

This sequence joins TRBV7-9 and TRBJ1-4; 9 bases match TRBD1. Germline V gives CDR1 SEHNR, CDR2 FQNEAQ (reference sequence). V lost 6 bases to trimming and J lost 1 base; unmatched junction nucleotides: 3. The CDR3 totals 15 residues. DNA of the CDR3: TGTGCCAGCAGTCGACAGGGGGAAACTAATGAAAAACTGTTTTTT. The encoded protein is CASSRQGETNEKLFF. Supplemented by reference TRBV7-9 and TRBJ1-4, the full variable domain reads DTGVSQNPRHKITKRGQNVTFRCDPISEHNRLYWYRQTLGQGPEFLTYFQNEAQLEKSRLLSDRFSAERPKGSFSTLEIQRTEQGDSAMYLCASSRQGETNEKLFFGSGTQLSVL.

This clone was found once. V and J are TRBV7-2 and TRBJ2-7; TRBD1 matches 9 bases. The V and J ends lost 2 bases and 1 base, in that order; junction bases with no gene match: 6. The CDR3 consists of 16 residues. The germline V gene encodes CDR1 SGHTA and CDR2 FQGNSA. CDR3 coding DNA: TGTGCCAGCAGCTTATCCGGGACAGGGCCATCCTACGAGCAGTACTTC. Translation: CASSLSGTGPSYEQYF.

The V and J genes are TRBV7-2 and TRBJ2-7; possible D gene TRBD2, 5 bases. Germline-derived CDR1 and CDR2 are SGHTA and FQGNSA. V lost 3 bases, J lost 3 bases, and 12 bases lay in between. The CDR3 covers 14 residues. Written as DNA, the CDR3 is TGTGCCAGCAGCTTCGAGGGAAGAAGCTACGAGCAGTACTTC. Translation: CASSFEGRSYEQYF.

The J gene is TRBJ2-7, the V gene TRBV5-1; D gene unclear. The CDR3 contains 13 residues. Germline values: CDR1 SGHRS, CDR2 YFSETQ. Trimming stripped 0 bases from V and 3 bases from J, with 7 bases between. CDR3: CASSLEGVYEQYF. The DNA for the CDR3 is TGCGCCAGCAGCTTGGAAGGAGTCTACGAGCAGTACTTC. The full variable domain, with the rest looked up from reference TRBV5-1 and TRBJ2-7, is KAGVTQTPRYLIKTRGQQVTLSCSPISGHRSVSWYQQTPGQGLQFLFEYFSETQRNKGNFPGRFSGRQFSNSRSEMNVSTLELGDSALYLCASSLEGVYEQYFGPGTRLTVT.

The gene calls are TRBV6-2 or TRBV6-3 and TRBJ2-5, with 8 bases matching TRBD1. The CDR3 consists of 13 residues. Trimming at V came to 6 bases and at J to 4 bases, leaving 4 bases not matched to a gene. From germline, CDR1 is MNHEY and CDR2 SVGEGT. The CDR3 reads CASSRQGLETQYF. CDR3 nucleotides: TGTGCCAGCAGCCGACAGGGGCTAGAGACCCAGTACTTC.

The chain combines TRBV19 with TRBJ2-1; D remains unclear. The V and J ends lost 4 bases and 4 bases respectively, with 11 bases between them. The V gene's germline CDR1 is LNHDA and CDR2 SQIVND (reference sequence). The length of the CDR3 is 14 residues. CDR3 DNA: TGTGCCAGTAGTACACTGCTAGAGTACAATGAGCAGTTCTTC. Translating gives CASSTLLEYNEQFF.

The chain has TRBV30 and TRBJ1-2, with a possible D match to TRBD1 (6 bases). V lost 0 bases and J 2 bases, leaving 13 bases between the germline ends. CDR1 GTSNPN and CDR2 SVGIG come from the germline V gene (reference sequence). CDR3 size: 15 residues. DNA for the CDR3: TGTGCCTGGAGTGTAGGGGGAGGGGTGAACTATGGCTACACCTTC. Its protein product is CAWSVGGGVNYGYTF.

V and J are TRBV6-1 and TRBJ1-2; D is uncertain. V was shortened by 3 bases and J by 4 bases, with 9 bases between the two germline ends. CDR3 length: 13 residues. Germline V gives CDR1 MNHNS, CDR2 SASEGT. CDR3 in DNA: TGTGCCAGCAGTGAGAGTCTCCCCTATGGCTACACCTTC. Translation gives CASSESLPYGYTF.

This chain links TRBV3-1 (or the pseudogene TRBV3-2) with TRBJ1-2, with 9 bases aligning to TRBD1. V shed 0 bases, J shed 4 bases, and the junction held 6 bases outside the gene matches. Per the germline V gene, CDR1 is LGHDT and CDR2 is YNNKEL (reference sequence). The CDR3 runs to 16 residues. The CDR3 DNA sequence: TGTGCCAGCAGCCAAGAGGGCCGACAGGGGGGCTATGGCTACACCTTC. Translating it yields CASSQEGRQGGYGYTF.

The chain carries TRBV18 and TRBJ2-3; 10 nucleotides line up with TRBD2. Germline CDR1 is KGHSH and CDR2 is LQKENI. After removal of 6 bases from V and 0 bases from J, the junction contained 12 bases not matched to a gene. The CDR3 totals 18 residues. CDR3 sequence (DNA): TGTGCCAGCTCTCTGACTAGCGGGCAAAAGGGAAGCACAGATACGCAGTATTTT. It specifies CASSLTSGQKGSTDTQYF.

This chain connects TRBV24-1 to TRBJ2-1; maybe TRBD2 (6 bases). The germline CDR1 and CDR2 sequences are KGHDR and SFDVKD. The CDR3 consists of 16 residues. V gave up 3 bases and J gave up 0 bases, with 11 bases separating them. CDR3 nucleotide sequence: TGTGCCACCAGTGATCGTAGCGGCTCCTCCTACAATGAGCAGTTCTTC. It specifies CATSDRSGSSYNEQFF.

In nucleotides, the CDR3 is TGCGCCAGCAGCTTGGGACTAGCGGAAACGGCAGATACGCAGTATTTT. As protein: CASSLGLAETADTQYF. V is TRBV5-1 and J is TRBJ2-3; TRBD2 agrees at 9 bases. V lost 0 bases to trimming and J lost 4 bases; unmatched junction nucleotides: 6. In germline, CDR1 is SGHRS, CDR2 YFSETQ. The CDR3 has 16 residues.

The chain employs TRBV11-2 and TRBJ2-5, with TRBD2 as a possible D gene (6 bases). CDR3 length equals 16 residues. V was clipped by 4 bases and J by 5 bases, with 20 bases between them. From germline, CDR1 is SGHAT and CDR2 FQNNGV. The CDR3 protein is CASSSGGGVAPETQYF. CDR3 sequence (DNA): TGTGCCAGCAGCTCTGGGGGAGGAGTTGCCCCGGAGACCCAGTACTTC.

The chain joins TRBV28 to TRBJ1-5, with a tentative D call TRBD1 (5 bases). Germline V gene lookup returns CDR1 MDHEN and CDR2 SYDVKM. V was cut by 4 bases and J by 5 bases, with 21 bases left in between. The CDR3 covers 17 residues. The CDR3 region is CASSSSKTGGKDQPQHF. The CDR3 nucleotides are TGTGCCAGCAGTTCTTCCAAAACAGGCGGCAAAGATCAGCCCCAGCATTTT.

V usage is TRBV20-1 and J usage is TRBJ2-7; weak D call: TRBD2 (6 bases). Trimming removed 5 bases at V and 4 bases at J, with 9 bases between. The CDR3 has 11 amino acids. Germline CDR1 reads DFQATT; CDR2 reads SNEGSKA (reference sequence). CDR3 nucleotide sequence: TGCAGTGCTGGTGGAGGGTACGAGCAGTACTTC. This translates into CSAGGGYEQYF.

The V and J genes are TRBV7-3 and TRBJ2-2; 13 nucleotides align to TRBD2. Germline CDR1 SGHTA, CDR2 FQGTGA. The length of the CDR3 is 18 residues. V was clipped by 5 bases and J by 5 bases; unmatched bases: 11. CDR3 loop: CASSKGLAGHGGTGELFF. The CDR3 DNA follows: TGTGCCAGCAGCAAGGGACTAGCGGGACACGGGGGTACCGGGGAGCTGTTTTTT.

The CDR3, as DNA: TGCGCCAGCAGCAAAAGACTAGCGGGAACCGGGGAGCTGTTTTTT. Its protein is CASSKRLAGTGELFF. The chain recombines TRBV5-1 with TRBJ2-2, with TRBD2 matching over 11 bases. CDR1 is SGHRS, CDR2 YFSETQ, per germline. The J segment lost 5 bases and the V segment lost 4 bases, leaving 4 bases of the junction unmatched. This CDR3 contains 15 residues.

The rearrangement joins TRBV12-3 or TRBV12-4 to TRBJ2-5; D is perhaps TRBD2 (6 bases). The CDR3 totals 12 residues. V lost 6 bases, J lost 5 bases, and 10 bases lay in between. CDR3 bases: TGTGCCAGCAGGGAGGGGTGGGAGACCCAGTACTTC. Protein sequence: CASREGWETQYF.

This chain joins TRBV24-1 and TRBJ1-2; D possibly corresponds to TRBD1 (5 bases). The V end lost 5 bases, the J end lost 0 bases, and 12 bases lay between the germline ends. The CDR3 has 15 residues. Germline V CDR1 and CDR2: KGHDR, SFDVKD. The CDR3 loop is CATSGDGRANYGYTF. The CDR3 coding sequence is TGTGCCACCAGTGGGGACGGGAGAGCTAACTATGGCTACACCTTC.

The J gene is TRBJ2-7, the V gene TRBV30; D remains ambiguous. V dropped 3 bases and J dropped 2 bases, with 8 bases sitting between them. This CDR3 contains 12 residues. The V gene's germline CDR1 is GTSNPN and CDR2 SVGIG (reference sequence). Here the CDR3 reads CAWSASAYEQYF. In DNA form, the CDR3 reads TGTGCCTGGAGCGCCAGTGCCTACGAGCAGTACTTC.

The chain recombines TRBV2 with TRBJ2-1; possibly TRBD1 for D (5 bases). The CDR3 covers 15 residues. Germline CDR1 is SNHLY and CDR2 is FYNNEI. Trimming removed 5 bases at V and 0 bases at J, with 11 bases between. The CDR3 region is CASSKGPSSYNEQFF. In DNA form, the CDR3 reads TGTGCCAGCAGTAAGGGGCCTAGCTCCTACAATGAGCAGTTCTTC.

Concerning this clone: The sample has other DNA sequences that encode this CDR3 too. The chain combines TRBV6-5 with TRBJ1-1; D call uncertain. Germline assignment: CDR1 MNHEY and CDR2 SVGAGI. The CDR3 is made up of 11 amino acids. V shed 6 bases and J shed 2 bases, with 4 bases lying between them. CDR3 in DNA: TGTGCCAGCAGACTAAACACTGAAGCTTTCTTT. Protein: CASRLNTEAFF.

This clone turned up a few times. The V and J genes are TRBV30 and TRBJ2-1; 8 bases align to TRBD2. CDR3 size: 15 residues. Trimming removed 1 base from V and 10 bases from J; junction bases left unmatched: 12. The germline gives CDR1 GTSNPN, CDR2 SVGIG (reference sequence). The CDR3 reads CAWSGLAGRIGEQFF. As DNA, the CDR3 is TGTGCCTGGAGTGGGCTAGCGGGCCGAATAGGGGAGCAGTTCTTC.

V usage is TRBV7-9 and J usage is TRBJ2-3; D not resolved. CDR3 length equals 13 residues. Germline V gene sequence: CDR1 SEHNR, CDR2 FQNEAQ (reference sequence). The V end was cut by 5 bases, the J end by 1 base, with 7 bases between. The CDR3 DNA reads TGTGCCAGCAGCCGGTCTCGCACAGATACGCAGTATTTT. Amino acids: CASSRSRTDTQYF. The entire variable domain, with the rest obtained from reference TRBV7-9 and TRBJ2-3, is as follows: DTGVSQNPRHKITKRGQNVTFRCDPISEHNRLYWYRQTLGQGPEFLTYFQNEAQLEKSRLLSDRFSAERPKGSFSTLEIQRTEQGDSAMYLCASSRSRTDTQYFGPGTRLTVL.